A single sample gave rise to the 19 T cell receptor beta chains below, sequenced in a study of blood T cells in healthy people across ages. For the second PCR, which ran for roughly 6 to 12 cycles, a sample-barcoded 5' primer and a J-beta primer mix were used. TCRdb used MiXCR to reprocess the 5' RACE reads, holding one entry per CDR3 protein. The table has about 940,000 distinct CDR3 sequences, roughly 48% seen once. Sample: blood. These TCRs come from a man under 40 in good health.

The CDR3 region has the DNA TGCGGACTCGAGGCTAGCGGGGGCTCCTACGAGCAGTACTTC. It specifies CGLEASGGSYEQYF. This chain uses TRBV20-1 with TRBJ2-7, with TRBD2 identical over 10 bases. The CDR3 is 14 residues long. The germline gives CDR1 DFQATT, CDR2 SNEGSKA (reference sequence).

This clonotype has more than one count but fewer than ten. The chain couples TRBV11-3 to TRBJ2-1; 7 bases map to TRBD1. This CDR3 has 15 amino acids. Germline V CDR1 and CDR2: SGHNT, YENEEA. The J segment lost 0 bases and the V segment lost 3 bases, leaving 2 bases of the junction unmatched. CDR3 loop: CASSFRTGSYNEQFF. CDR3 DNA sequence: TGTGCCAGCAGCTTCAGGACAGGCTCCTACAATGAGCAGTTCTTC.

The rearrangement uses TRBV11-2 and TRBJ2-1; tentatively, D is TRBD2 (5 bases). The CDR3 totals 15 residues. The V end was cut by 4 bases, the J end by 5 bases, with 15 bases between. Germline V gene data show CDR1 as SGHAT and CDR2 as FQNNGV. In nucleotides, the CDR3 is TGTGCCAGCAGCTCCCTTAGGAGCGGAAACAATGAGCAGTTCTTC. It translates to CASSSLRSGNNEQFF.

This chain connects TRBV29-1 to TRBJ1-1; possibly TRBD1 for D (5 bases). Trimming pared 4 bases from V and 5 bases from J, leaving 8 bases between. This CDR3 comprises 11 residues. Per the germline V gene, CDR1 is SQVTM and CDR2 is ANQGSEA. The DNA for the CDR3 is TGCAGCGTTGGTGGGGGAACTGAAGCTTTCTTT. It encodes CSVGGGTEAFF.

CDR3 nucleotide sequence: TGTGCCAGTTGGGCACAGGGGGCGCACGAGCAGTACTTC. Translation gives CASWAQGAHEQYF. This rearrangement joins TRBV6-1 to TRBJ2-7, with 9 bases lining up with TRBD1. The germline gives CDR1 MNHNS, CDR2 SASEGT. The junction had 8 bases not matched to a gene; V was cut back by 9 bases and J by 5 bases. The CDR3 totals 13 residues.

V usage is TRBV7-2 and J usage is TRBJ1-2; D might be TRBD1 (6 bases). In germline, CDR1 is SGHTA, CDR2 FQGNSA. V lost 1 base and J lost 7, with 25 bases in between. CDR3 size: 18 residues. The CDR3 DNA sequence: TGTGCCAGCAGCTTAGGTTTTAGGGGGGGCCGCCCTTCTAGTGGCTACACCTTC. Protein sequence: CASSLGFRGGRPSSGYTF.

As to this clonotype: An end of the junction differs from the germline gene, which may be a read error. The rearrangement links TRBV6-6 to TRBJ2-5, with 15 bases lining up with TRBD2. This CDR3 is built from 15 residues. The germline V gene has CDR1 MNHNY and CDR2 SVGAGI (reference sequence). This CDR3 reads CVSSWTSGGAETQYF. CDR3 bases: TGTGTCAGCAGTTGGACTAGCGGGGGGGCAGAGACCCAGTACTTC.

This clonotype was observed a few times. The chain employs TRBV24-1 and TRBJ1-5; D is possibly TRBD1 (5 bases). The CDR3 consists of 16 residues. V lost 2 bases, J lost 0 bases, and 10 bases lay in between. Germline CDR1 reads KGHDR; CDR2 reads SFDVKD. The CDR3 loop reads CATSDSQGYSNQPQHF. CDR3 DNA: TGTGCCACCAGTGATTCTCAGGGTTATAGCAATCAGCCCCAGCATTTT.

Concerning this clonotype: Sequence at one end of the junction differs from germline and may be a read error. V is TRBV5-1 and J is TRBJ1-1; D call uncertain. Looked up from germline, CDR1 is SGHRS and CDR2 is YFSETQ. CDR3 length: 15 residues. The CDR3 here is CASSLVAGMNTEAFF. CDR3 DNA sequence: TGCGCCAGCAGTTTGGTGGCTGGGATGAACACTGAAGCTTTCTTT.

This clonotype was picked up a small number of times. This rearrangement joins TRBV11-2 to TRBJ2-3; D gene uncertain. V lost 7 bases and J 1 base, leaving 12 bases between the germline ends. CDR1 SGHAT and CDR2 FQNNGV come from the germline V gene. This CDR3 region has 14 residues. The CDR3 DNA is TGTGCCAGCACCCTTACGTACGGCACAGATACGCAGTATTTT. This codes for CASTLTYGTDTQYF.

The chain has TRBV20-1 and TRBJ1-4; D remains unclear. Germline lookup yields CDR1 DFQATT and CDR2 SNEGSKA (reference sequence). This CDR3 has 16 amino acids. The V gene lost 0 bases and the J gene lost 2 bases, with 13 bases spanning the gap. The CDR3 DNA follows: TGCAGTGCTAGAGATCTTCCGGGAGGCACTAATGAAAAACTGTTTTTT. As protein: CSARDLPGGTNEKLFF.

The CDR3 region has the DNA TGCAGTGCTAGAAGGGGGGGGCCGAGCTCCTACGAGCAGTACTTC. Protein product: CSARRGGPSSYEQYF. The rearrangement uses TRBV20-1 and TRBJ2-7; perhaps TRBD2 as D (7 bases). The CDR3 totals 15 residues. CDR1 is DFQATT, CDR2 SNEGSKA, per germline (reference sequence). V was clipped by 2 bases and J by 0 bases, with 14 bases between them.

This clonotype was seen once. The rearrangement links TRBV6-1 to TRBJ2-3, with a tentative D call TRBD2 (5 bases). The V end was cut by 6 bases, the J end by 2 bases, with 21 bases between. From germline, CDR1 is MNHNS and CDR2 SASEGT. The CDR3 loop spans 17 amino acids. CDR3 amino acids: CASRGPAGNSITDTQYF. In DNA form, the CDR3 reads TGTGCCAGCAGGGGCCCGGCGGGTAACAGCATCACAGATACGCAGTATTTT.

The gene calls are TRBV5-1 and TRBJ1-4; no firm D call. The CDR3 is made up of 15 amino acids. The V gene lost 1 base and the J gene lost 1 base, with 8 bases spanning the gap. Germline lookup yields CDR1 SGHRS and CDR2 YFSETQ. Here the CDR3 reads CASSLWGETNEKLFF. The CDR3 region has the DNA TGCGCCAGCAGCTTGTGGGGAGAAACTAATGAAAAACTGTTTTTT.

This rearrangement joins TRBV27 to TRBJ1-6; D is unresolved. This CDR3 contains 13 residues. The V end lost 6 bases, the J end lost 10 bases, and 13 bases lay between the germline ends. Germline V gives CDR1 MNHEY, CDR2 SMNVEV (reference sequence). CDR3 DNA sequence: TGTGCCAGCAGAAAGGCCATGGACTCACCCCTCCACTTT. It translates to CASRKAMDSPLHF.

This clonotype was seen more than once but under ten times. The rearrangement joins TRBV20-1 to TRBJ2-7; D remains ambiguous. The CDR3 totals 13 residues. The V end was cut by 0 bases, the J end by 5 bases, with 11 bases between. Looked up from germline, CDR1 is DFQATT and CDR2 is SNEGSKA (reference sequence). In nucleotides, the CDR3 is TGCAGTGCTAGAGATGGCCAGGCTAACGAGCAGTACTTC. The encoded protein is CSARDGQANEQYF.

The V gene is TRBV6-1, the J gene TRBJ2-1; 8 bases line up with TRBD2. V was clipped by 0 bases and J by 4 bases; unmatched bases: 8. Germline CDR1 and CDR2: MNHNS and SASEGT. The CDR3 contains 17 residues. The CDR3 spells CASSEAVRGGLYNEQFF. The CDR3 region has the DNA TGTGCCAGCAGTGAAGCCGTTCGGGGGGGGCTATACAATGAGCAGTTCTTC.

This clonotype turned up a few times. This chain connects TRBV20-1 to TRBJ1-1; no definite D call. V was shortened by 0 bases and J by 0 bases, with 11 bases between the two germline ends. The CDR3 has 15 amino acids. Germline values: CDR1 DFQATT, CDR2 SNEGSKA (reference sequence). The CDR3 loop reads CSARDRIALNTEAFF. The CDR3 nucleotides are TGCAGTGCTAGAGATCGTATTGCCCTGAACACTGAAGCTTTCTTT.

This rearrangement joins TRBV7-2 to TRBJ2-5; D gene uncertain. V was trimmed by 4 bases and J by 5 bases, leaving 14 bases between them. Per the germline V gene, CDR1 is SGHTA and CDR2 is FQGNSA. This CDR3 is built from 14 residues. For the CDR3, the DNA is TGTGCCAGCAGCTCGCTAAGTGGGCCCGAGACCCAGTACTTC. Translation: CASSSLSGPETQYF.